A single TCR beta chain is shown here with its context. Data came from immunoSEQ multiplex PCR; TCRdb stores just in-frame clones and leaves some out. This table has fewer than 250,000 clones, about 82% appearing once. This sample is part of a study of blood T cell repertoires in COVID-19. The CDR3 totals 18 residues. V gave up 1 base and J gave up 2 bases; unmatched junction bases: 11. Germline-derived CDR1 and CDR2 are SGHTA and FQGNSA. Sequencing input: peripheral blood. This TCR came from a woman aged 60-70 years with active or convalescent COVID-19. The chain couples TRBV7-2 to TRBJ2-1; 7 positions match TRBD2. The CDR3 bases are TGTGCCAGCAGCTTAGGGCCGTTGGGACGGGGGGCCTACAATGAGCAGTTCTTC. Amino acids: CASSLGPLGRGAYNEQFF.